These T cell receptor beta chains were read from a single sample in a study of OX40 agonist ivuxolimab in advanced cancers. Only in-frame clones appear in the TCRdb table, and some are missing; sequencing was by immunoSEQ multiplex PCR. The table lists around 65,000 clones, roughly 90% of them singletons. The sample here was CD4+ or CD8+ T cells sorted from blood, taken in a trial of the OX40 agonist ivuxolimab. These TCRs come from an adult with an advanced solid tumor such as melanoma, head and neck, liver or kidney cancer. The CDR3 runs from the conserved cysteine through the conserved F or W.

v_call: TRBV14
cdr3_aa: CASSQDIRVWGNEQFF

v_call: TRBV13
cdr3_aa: CASSLVAGPNTGELFF

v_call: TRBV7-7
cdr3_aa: CASSEGTGTDTQYF

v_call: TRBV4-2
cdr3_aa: CASSQGLAANYNEQFF

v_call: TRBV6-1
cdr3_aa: CASSEGQLEKLFF

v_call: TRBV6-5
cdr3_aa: CASSYFSYQETQYF

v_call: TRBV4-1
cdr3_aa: CASGQESGVDQYF

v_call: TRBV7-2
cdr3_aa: CASSLGAYGYTF

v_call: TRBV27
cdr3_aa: CASSLHGTYSNQPQHF

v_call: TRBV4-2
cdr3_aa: CASSPDGTGVSQPQHF

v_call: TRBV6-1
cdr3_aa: CASSEGTGGSYEQYF

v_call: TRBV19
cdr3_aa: CASSRGSPAYEQYF

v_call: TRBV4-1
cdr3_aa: CASSLRTELNNEQFF

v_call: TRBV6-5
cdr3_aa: CASSSLLAGGPGELFF

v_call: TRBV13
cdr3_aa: CASSFGVSGEQYF

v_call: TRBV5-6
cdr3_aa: CASSMDSNSPLHF

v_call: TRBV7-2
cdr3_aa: CASSPGQGSYNEQFF

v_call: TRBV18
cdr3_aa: CASSPPQGGYEQYF

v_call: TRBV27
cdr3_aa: CASSPRRSTGTGELFF

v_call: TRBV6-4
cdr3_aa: CASSERAGAVTGELFF

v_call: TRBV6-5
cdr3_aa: CASSYRDNEKLFF

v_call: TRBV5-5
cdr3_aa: CASSGGVVLAYEQYF

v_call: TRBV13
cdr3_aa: CASSLARSSPYAKNIQYF

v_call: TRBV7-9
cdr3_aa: CASSLRTSTNYGYTF

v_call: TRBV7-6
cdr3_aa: CASSLNQRGGLEQYF

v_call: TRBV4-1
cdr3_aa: CASSPTGVSTEAFF

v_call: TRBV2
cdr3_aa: CASSKSQGTSYEQYF

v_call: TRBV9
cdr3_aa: CASSVNRDANYGYTF

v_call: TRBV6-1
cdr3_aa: CATGAGFYGYTF

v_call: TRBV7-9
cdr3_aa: CASSRAQNYGYTF

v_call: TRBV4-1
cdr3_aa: CASSQDSGPDQPQHF

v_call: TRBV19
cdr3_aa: CASSIRTSGTYEQYF

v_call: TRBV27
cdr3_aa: CASSGSGVYSYNEQFF

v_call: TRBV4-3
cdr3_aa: CASSQGALLYGGEETQYF

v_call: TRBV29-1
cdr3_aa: CSVEAGDTDTQYF

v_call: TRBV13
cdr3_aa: CASSMRGGRAKNIQYF

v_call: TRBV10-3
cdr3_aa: CAISEGFEGAGTEAFF

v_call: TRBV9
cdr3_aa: CASSVYSGGFVDEQFF

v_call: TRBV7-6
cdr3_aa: CASSFSGMGITGELFF

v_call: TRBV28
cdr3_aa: CASSLSGTGQPQHF

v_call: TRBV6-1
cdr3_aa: CASTAELLPYNEQFF

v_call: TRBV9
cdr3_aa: CASSVGGVAGNEQFF

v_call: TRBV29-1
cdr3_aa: CSVVYYGTSKSSYEQYF

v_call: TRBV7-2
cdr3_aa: CAGSLDSPRDSTDTQYF

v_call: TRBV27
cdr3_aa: CASSLGSLNTEAFF

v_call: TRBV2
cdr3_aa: CASERGLAGGGPYNEQFF

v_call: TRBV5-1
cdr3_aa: CASSYVEAGGAVYEQYF

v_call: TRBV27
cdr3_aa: CASSSTGGRYGYTF